Below, 9 T cell receptor beta chains from the same sample are listed, as sequenced in a study of T cell responses to AZD1222 COVID-19 vaccine. Generated by immunoSEQ multiplex PCR, the TCRdb table keeps only in-frame clones and is missing some. This sample has fewer than 120,000 clones; 94% occur once, and the top ten carry 2.9%. Material: peripheral blood, obtained 28 days after the second AZD1222 dose. The receptors here all came from an adult who received the AZD1222 COVID-19 vaccine.

J is TRBJ2-7 and V is TRBV19, with D unclear. CDR3 length: 13 amino acids. The germline CDR1 and CDR2 sequences are LNHDA and SQIVND (reference sequence). With 1 base removed from V and 5 bases from J, the gap between germline ends came to 9 bases. The CDR3 is CASSIGEPHEQYF. CDR3 bases: TGTGCCAGTAGTATAGGGGAACCTCACGAGCAGTACTTC. Based on the CDR3 plus reference TRBV19 and TRBJ2-7, the full variable domain is DGGITQSPKYLFRKEGQNVTLSCEQNLNHDAMYWYRQDPGQGLRLIYYSQIVNDFQKGDIAEGYSVSREKKESFPLTVTSAQKNPTAFYLCASSIGEPHEQYFGPGTRLTVT.

This chain connects TRBV7-2 to TRBJ1-6; D is unresolved. Trimming shortened V by 8 bases and J by 7 bases, and 18 bases separated the two germline ends. Germline V gives CDR1 SGHTA, CDR2 FQGNSA. The CDR3 is made up of 15 amino acids. This CDR3 reads CASGKAPGRNSPLHF. The DNA of the CDR3 is TGTGCCAGCGGTAAGGCCCCGGGGAGGAATTCACCCCTCCACTTT.

V gene TRBV6-5 combines with J gene TRBJ1-1; no firm D call. Germline CDR1 MNHEY, CDR2 SVGAGI. The V end was cut by 10 bases, the J end by 5 bases, with 11 bases between. The CDR3 sequence is 11 residues long. This CDR3 reads CATSKGTEAFF. Written as DNA, the CDR3 is TGTGCCACCTCCAAAGGGACTGAAGCTTTCTTT.

The chain has TRBV29-1 and TRBJ1-4; no reliable D call. V was cut by 7 bases and J by 6 bases, with 9 bases left in between. The CDR3 spans 11 residues. Germline CDR1 reads SQVTM; CDR2 reads ANQGSEA. In DNA form, the CDR3 reads TGCAGCGCGGGAAAGGATGAAAAACTGTTTTTT. Protein sequence: CSAGKDEKLFF. The full variable domain, its missing parts supplied by reference TRBV29-1 and TRBJ1-4, is SAVISQKPSRDICQRGTSLTIQCQVDSQVTMMFWYRQQPGQSLTLIATANQGSEATYESGFVIDKFPISRPNLTFSTLTVSNMSPEDSSIYLCSAGKDEKLFFGSGTQLSVL.

This rearrangement joins TRBV27 to TRBJ2-7, with D uncertain. The CDR3 has 12 residues. The V end was cut by 4 bases, the J end by 5 bases, with 9 bases between. Germline V gene sequence: CDR1 MNHEY, CDR2 SMNVEV (reference sequence). The CDR3 loop reads CASSSSMHEQYF. CDR3 coding DNA: TGTGCCAGCAGTTCCTCGATGCACGAGCAGTACTTC.

This sequence joins TRBV6-4 and TRBJ1-2; the D is unclear. Germline V gene sequence: CDR1 MRHNA, CDR2 SNTAGT. The CDR3 length is 13 residues. Trimming left V 5 bases short and J 2 bases short, with 9 bases between. CDR3 nucleotides: TGTGCCAGCAGTTTCGGCGAGAACTATGGCTACACCTTC. Translated, it gives CASSFGENYGYTF.

The chain uses TRBV5-5 and TRBJ2-7; TRBD1 matches at 8 bases. The CDR3 runs to 15 residues. The V and J ends lost 4 bases and 4 bases, in that order; junction bases with no gene match: 10. Germline lookup yields CDR1 SGHKS and CDR2 YYEKEE (reference sequence). CDR3 in amino acids: CASSVTGGNMYEQYF. The CDR3 region has the DNA TGTGCCAGCAGCGTTACAGGGGGAAATATGTACGAGCAGTACTTC.

The chain couples TRBV5-1 to TRBJ1-1, with D possibly TRBD1 on 5 matching bases. Per the germline V gene, CDR1 is SGHRS and CDR2 is YFSETQ. Trimming stripped 0 bases from V and 1 base from J, with 7 bases between. This CDR3 is 14 amino acids long. CDR3 in amino acids: CASSLGDGNTEAFF. Here the CDR3 DNA reads TGCGCCAGCAGCTTGGGGGACGGGAACACTGAAGCTTTCTTT.

The chain combines TRBV7-2 with TRBJ2-6; D is uncertain. The CDR3 contains 17 residues. Trimming cost V 3 bases and J 4 bases, with 16 bases left between them. Germline V gives CDR1 SGHTA, CDR2 FQGNSA. Written as DNA, the CDR3 is TGTGCCAGCAGCTTGGTCCTCGTGGATTCCGGGGCCAACGTCCTGACTTTC. It encodes CASSLVLVDSGANVLTF. Using reference TRBV7-2 and TRBJ2-6 for the parts outside the CDR3, the full variable domain is GAGVSQSPSNKVTEKGKDVELRCDPISGHTALYWYRQSLGQGLEFLIYFQGNSAPDKSGLPSDRFSAERTGGSVSTLTIQRTQQEDSAVYLCASSLVLVDSGANVLTFGAGSRLTVL.